A selection of T cell receptor beta chains follows, all from one sample in a study of technical replicates of blood from a handful of donors. Assay used: immunoSEQ multiplex PCR; TCRdb lists only in-frame clones, some missing. Of tens of thousands of clones listed, over 90% were seen once; the top ten hold 4% to 5%. Sequenced: PBMCs. The source of these receptors is a human donor in good health. Some clones in this sample may be carry-over from other donors' samples. Each CDR3 is given without its conserved first and last residue. A D gene is named only where the DNA matches it firmly.

TRBJ2-7 | TRBV4-3 | - | ASSQVQASSYEQY
TRBJ2-1 | TRBV18 | TRBD2 | ASSRSGTSGTFSYNEQF
TRBJ1-2 | TRBV29-1 | - | SVKSGGNYGYT
TRBJ1-2 | TRBV15 | TRBD1 | ATSAQTGNYGYT
TRBJ1-6 | TRBV7-3 | TRBD1 | ASSLTGRQGAVSPLH
TRBJ2-3 | TRBV4-3 | - | ASSQEGGDADTQY
TRBJ1-1 | TRBV5-1 | TRBD1 | ASTTGGTGGGNTEAF
TRBJ2-3 | TRBV6-4 | - | ASSQAETDTQY
TRBJ1-2 | TRBV7-9 | TRBD1 | ASSLAEGAQLYYGYT
TRBJ1-1 | TRBV18 | TRBD1 | ASSPPRGTGNTEAF
TRBJ2-5 | TRBV7-2 | - | ASTLDRGETQY
TRBJ2-5 | TRBV9 | - | ASSVSGLAWETQY
TRBJ2-4 | TRBV28 | - | ASSTRQGGLAKNIQY
TRBJ2-3 | TRBV15 | TRBD2 | ATSTSGRRGDTQY
TRBJ1-2 | TRBV5-1 | - | ASSLAEAGYT
TRBJ1-1 | TRBV10-3 | TRBD1 | AISESLQGATEAF
TRBJ1-2 | TRBV30 | TRBD1 | AWRQGRTDYGYT
TRBJ2-1 | TRBV19 | TRBD2 | ASSIPGGPLNEQF
TRBJ1-4 | TRBV7-8 | - | ASSFGVRVGEKLF
TRBJ2-2 | TRBV7-9 | TRBD1 | ASSALQGDGGELF
TRBJ2-7 | TRBV29-1 | TRBD2 | SVEQAGKGKEQY
TRBJ1-1 | TRBV2 | TRBD1 | ASSPTGDNTEAF
TRBJ2-3 | TRBV5-1 | - | ASRLGSPGDTQY
TRBJ1-1 | TRBV5-8 | - | ASSSLPGTEAF
TRBJ2-7 | TRBV27 | TRBD1 | ASSFTSDRNSYEQY
TRBJ1-1 | TRBV28 | - | ASMRGANTEAF
TRBJ2-3 | TRBV2 | - | ASIRELAPTDTQY
TRBJ2-7 | TRBV19 | TRBD1 | ASGNRGAYEQY
TRBJ1-5 | TRBV2 | TRBD1 | ASRPATGANQPQH
TRBJ2-2 | TRBV7-2 | TRBD2 | ASRLAGVDTGELF
TRBJ2-7 | TRBV7-2 | TRBD2 | ASSSSGISSYEQY